The 17 T cell receptor beta chains in this list originate from one sample, sequenced in a study of response to subunit inactivated influenza vaccine (dated by TCRdb to 2016 to 2019). The method behind the library was RT-PCR. The instrument given in TCRdb is Illumina HiSeq 2500. TCRdb reran the public reads through fastp at Q25 and MiXCR, keeping productive beta chains. Rows are combined by CDR3 protein, so each entry shows the most common genes and DNA. The sample yields about 520,000 distinct CDR3 sequences; less than 7.5% were counted once. Of the sample, about an eighth falls within the top ten clones. The sample consisted of PBMCs from blood, taken less than 30 months after vaccination. The receptors here all came from a man aged 50 to 69 who received an inactivated influenza vaccine. Donor details come from another sample of the same person, matched by shared clones.

This clonotype was seen a handful of times. V usage is TRBV9 and J usage is TRBJ1-4, with D possibly matching TRBD1 (6 bases). Germline V gene sequence: CDR1 SGDLS, CDR2 YYNGEE. The CDR3 is 15 amino acids. The V end was cut by 1 base, the J end by 1 base, with 8 bases between. CDR3: CASSVSTGTNEKLFF. The CDR3 bases are TGTGCCAGCAGCGTATCGACAGGAACTAATGAAAAACTGTTTTTT.

This clonotype was recorded a few times. The CDR3 nucleotides read TGCGCCAGCACCGGGGCAGGGGGCATGGACACTGAAGCTTTCTTT. It encodes CASTGAGGMDTEAFF. The rearrangement uses TRBV5-1 and TRBJ1-1, with 8 bases matching TRBD1. This CDR3 is built from 15 residues. With V trimmed by 6 bases and J by 3 bases, 10 bases remained unmatched. Germline-derived CDR1 and CDR2 are SGHRS and YFSETQ.

With regard to this clonotype: The junction departs from germline at one end; a sequencing error may be responsible. The chain uses TRBV6-1 and TRBJ1-1; 9 positions match TRBD1. Germline loops: CDR1 MNHNS, CDR2 SASEGT. This CDR3 spans 18 amino acids. Here the CDR3 reads CAISEAPGQGGLGTEAFF. CDR3 nucleotide sequence: TGTGCCATCAGTGAAGCCCCGGGACAGGGAGGCCTGGGCACTGAAGCTTTCTTT.

This clonotype came up many times. The chain combines TRBV6-1 with TRBJ1-1; 7 positions agree with TRBD1. From germline, CDR1 is MNHNS and CDR2 SASEGT. The CDR3 covers 13 residues. Trimming cost V 8 bases and J 0 bases; bases outside gene matches: 3. The CDR3 region is CASAGQLNTEAFF. CDR3 in DNA: TGTGCCAGCGCGGGACAGCTGAACACTGAAGCTTTCTTT.

This clonotype showed up just a few times. The chain recombines TRBV5-1 with TRBJ1-2, with D maybe TRBD1 (6 bases). This CDR3 has 15 residues. V lost 4 bases to trimming and J lost 5 bases, with 18 bases between them. CDR1 SGHRS and CDR2 YFSETQ come from the germline V gene. CDR3 DNA: TGCGCCAGCAGCCCGACGGGGGGGACACCGTATGGCTACACCTTC. It encodes CASSPTGGTPYGYTF.

Ten or more counts support this clonotype. The chain carries TRBV7-8 and TRBJ1-2; D is perhaps TRBD1 (6 bases). The CDR3 runs to 14 residues. CDR1 SGHVS and CDR2 FQNEAQ come from the germline V gene. The V end was cut by 4 bases, the J end by 2 bases, with 11 bases between. The CDR3 is CASSSKTGNYGYTF. The CDR3 DNA reads TGTGCCAGCAGCTCGAAGACAGGAAACTATGGCTACACCTTC.

There are a few counts of this clonotype. The rearrangement links TRBV3-1 to TRBJ2-7; 10 nucleotides match TRBD1. The CDR3 has 14 amino acids. V was clipped by 7 bases and J by 4 bases; unmatched bases: 7. Germline V gives CDR1 LGHDT, CDR2 YNNKEL (reference sequence). CDR3 DNA: TGTGCCAGCACCACGACAGGGGGCGGATACGAGCAGTACTTC. Translating it yields CASTTTGGGYEQYF.

This clonotype was recorded many times. The chain combines TRBV7-2 with TRBJ2-7; 11 bases map to TRBD1. This CDR3 has 15 residues. CDR1 and CDR2 (germline): SGHTA, FQGNSA. The V and J ends lost 5 bases and 3 bases, in that order; junction bases with no gene match: 6. The CDR3 protein is CASSARTGGNYEQYF. The CDR3 region has the DNA TGTGCCAGCAGCGCCCGGACAGGGGGCAACTACGAGCAGTACTTC.

A few counts support this clonotype. The chain has TRBV28 and TRBJ2-1; 8 positions agree with TRBD2. The CDR3 runs to 16 residues. Germline V gives CDR1 MDHEN, CDR2 SYDVKM. J lost 0 bases, V lost 3 bases, and 4 bases had no gene match. As DNA, the CDR3 is TGTGCCAGCAGTTTTGGCAGCGGGGGCTCCTACAATGAGCAGTTCTTC. Its protein is CASSFGSGGSYNEQFF.

There are a few counts of this clonotype. This rearrangement joins TRBV29-1 to TRBJ2-1, with D perhaps matching TRBD1 (6 bases). Deletions cut 6 bases from V and 7 bases from J, with 16 bases between. CDR1 is SQVTM and CDR2 is ANQGSEA in the germline V gene. There are 13 residues in the CDR3. CDR3 sequence: CSVGALRANEQFF. CDR3 coding DNA: TGCAGCGTGGGGGCTTTGAGGGCAAATGAGCAGTTCTTC.

The chain is built from TRBV10-3 and TRBJ2-5; the match to TRBD1 covers 7 bases. The V gene's germline CDR1 is ENHRY and CDR2 SYGVKD. The CDR3 is 15 residues long. The V segment lost 0 bases and the J segment 1 base; nucleotides outside the gene matches: 2. CDR3 loop: CAISESGQLQETQYF. Here the CDR3 DNA reads TGTGCCATCAGTGAGTCGGGACAGCTCCAAGAGACCCAGTACTTC.

This clonotype was counted ten times or more. The gene calls are TRBV10-3 and TRBJ2-5; D is unresolved. Trimming took off 3 bases at V and 5 bases at J, with 13 bases between the two ends. The CDR3 is made up of 14 amino acids. Germline V gene sequence: CDR1 ENHRY, CDR2 SYGVKD. The CDR3 bases are TGTGCCATCAGTGAATTAGAACACGAGGAGACCCAGTACTTC. This sequence encodes CAISELEHEETQYF.

This clonotype was observed at least ten times. The gene calls are TRBV2 and TRBJ2-7; tentatively, D is TRBD1 (6 bases). Germline lookup yields CDR1 SNHLY and CDR2 FYNNEI. The V gene lost 4 bases and the J gene lost 1 base, with 8 bases spanning the gap. CDR3 length: 13 amino acids. The CDR3 loop reads CASSVGQSYEQYF. CDR3 in DNA: TGTGCCAGCAGTGTCGGACAGTCCTACGAGCAGTACTTC.

This clonotype was seen a few times. The V call is TRBV29-1, the J call TRBJ2-5, with D uncertain. Trimming shortened V by 4 bases and J by 1 base, and 7 bases separated the two germline ends. Looked up from germline, CDR1 is SQVTM and CDR2 is ANQGSEA. The CDR3 length is 12 residues. CDR3 in amino acids: CSVASFQETQYF. DNA of the CDR3: TGCAGCGTTGCCTCGTTCCAAGAGACCCAGTACTTC.

The sample holds a few counts of this clonotype. This rearrangement joins TRBV6-2 or TRBV6-3 to TRBJ2-3; tentative D call: TRBD2 (7 bases). The CDR3 has 15 residues. Trimming removed 2 bases from V and 5 bases from J, with 14 bases in between. Germline V gives CDR1 MNHEY, CDR2 SVGEGT. This CDR3 is CASSYGGAIIDTQYF. The CDR3 coding sequence is TGTGCCAGCAGTTACGGGGGGGCAATTATAGATACGCAGTATTTT.

This chain uses TRBV20-1 with TRBJ2-5; D possibly corresponds to TRBD1 (7 bases). The CDR3 runs 14 residues. Trimming left V 3 bases short and J 4 bases short, with 15 bases between. CDR1 DFQATT and CDR2 SNEGSKA come from the germline V gene (reference sequence). The CDR3 region is CSASRAQGGETQYF. As DNA, the CDR3 is TGCAGTGCTAGCCGGGCGCAGGGGGGAGAGACCCAGTACTTC.

This clonotype was counted only a few times. The V gene is TRBV4-3, the J gene TRBJ2-3; D possibly corresponds to TRBD2 (5 bases). CDR3 length equals 17 residues. Trimming removed 0 bases from V and 0 bases from J, with 13 bases in between. Germline V gene data show CDR1 as LGHNA and CDR2 as YSLEER. CDR3 nucleotides: TGCGCCAGCAGCCAAGAGGCCCGGGGTCCTAGCACAGATACGCAGTATTTT. Its protein is CASSQEARGPSTDTQYF.